A selection of T cell receptor beta chains follows, all from one sample in a study of identifying expanded T cells in peripheral blood. Assay used: immunoSEQ multiplex PCR; TCRdb lists only in-frame clones, some missing. The sample has under 70,000 clones; about 89% are singletons. The sequenced sample was blood. Receptor source: a person aged 18 to 69 in good health. Both conserved end residues are part of each CDR3. Fields, in order: CDR3 DNA, CDR3 protein, J gene, V gene, clone size, D gene. The D gene is left open where the match is weak. Where a row states a size, it is once, few, many or the class of an expanded clone; other rows omit it.

CDR3 DNA: TGTGCCAGCAGCTGGGGGGACGCAAACTACGAGCAGTACTTC
CDR3 protein: CASSWGDANYEQYF
J gene: TRBJ2-7
V gene: TRBV11-1
clone size: .
D gene: .

CDR3 DNA: TGTGCCAGCAGGGTCGACAGGGATAGCACCGGGGAGCTGTTTTTT
CDR3 protein: CASRVDRDSTGELFF
J gene: TRBJ2-2
V gene: TRBV6-6
clone size: .
D gene: TRBD1

CDR3 DNA: TGTGCCAGTGTGACTAGCGGGAAGAAGGATGAGCAGTTCTTC
CDR3 protein: CASVTSGKKDEQFF
J gene: TRBJ2-1
V gene: TRBV28
clone size: once
D gene: TRBD2

CDR3 DNA: TGCGCCAGCAGCTTGGATCTCGGTCATATAATCTCTGGGGCCAACGTCCTGACTTTC
CDR3 protein: CASSLDLGHIISGANVLTF
J gene: TRBJ2-6
V gene: TRBV5-1
clone size: medium-sized
D gene: .

CDR3 DNA: TGTGCCAGCAGCTTAGTGCGGACAGAAGAGACCCAGTACTTC
CDR3 protein: CASSLVRTEETQYF
J gene: TRBJ2-5
V gene: TRBV7-2
clone size: once
D gene: .

CDR3 DNA: TGTGCCAGCAGTTTAACTAAGGGAACCAACACCGGGGAGCTGTTTTTT
CDR3 protein: CASSLTKGTNTGELFF
J gene: TRBJ2-2
V gene: TRBV28
clone size: once
D gene: .

CDR3 DNA: TGTGCCAGTAGTAGCGGACAGGGAGGGACCGGGGAGCTGTTTTTT
CDR3 protein: CASSSGQGGTGELFF
J gene: TRBJ2-2
V gene: TRBV19
clone size: .
D gene: .

CDR3 DNA: TGTGCCAGCTCATATGCTAGCGGGAGAGATGAGCAGTTCTTC
CDR3 protein: CASSYASGRDEQFF
J gene: TRBJ2-1
V gene: TRBV18
clone size: .
D gene: TRBD2

CDR3 DNA: TGTGCCAGCAGTTTCTTGTTGTCAGGGGGGAGCTATGGCTACACCTTC
CDR3 protein: CASSFLLSGGSYGYTF
J gene: TRBJ1-2
V gene: TRBV28
clone size: .
D gene: TRBD1

CDR3 DNA: TGTGCCAGCAGCCTGAATGGCGGGAGGGCCTACAATGAGCAGTTCTTC
CDR3 protein: CASSLNGGRAYNEQFF
J gene: TRBJ2-1
V gene: TRBV5-4
clone size: .
D gene: TRBD2

CDR3 DNA: TGTGCCAGCAGCTTGGCAGGGTTGTACACTGAAGCTTTCTTT
CDR3 protein: CASSLAGLYTEAFF
J gene: TRBJ1-1
V gene: TRBV5-4
clone size: .
D gene: .

CDR3 DNA: TGTGCCTGGAGCAGCCCCGGGACAGTGTTTTTT
CDR3 protein: CAWSSPGTVFF
J gene: TRBJ1-4
V gene: TRBV30
clone size: .
D gene: TRBD1

CDR3 DNA: TGTGCCAGCAGCTTAGACAGCGTGAACACTGAAGCTTTCTTT
CDR3 protein: CASSLDSVNTEAFF
J gene: TRBJ1-1
V gene: TRBV11-3
clone size: few
D gene: .

CDR3 DNA: TGTGCCAGCAGCTCCGGGGGGGTGTCGACTGAAAAACTGTTTTTT
CDR3 protein: CASSSGGVSTEKLFF
J gene: TRBJ1-4
V gene: TRBV5-4
clone size: once
D gene: .

CDR3 DNA: TGTGCCAGCAGTATCGACAGGGGGCAAGGAAACACCATATATTTT
CDR3 protein: CASSIDRGQGNTIYF
J gene: TRBJ1-3
V gene: TRBV6-1
clone size: .
D gene: TRBD1

CDR3 DNA: TGCGCCAGCAGCTTGGATGCCAAAAACATTCAGTACTTC
CDR3 protein: CASSLDAKNIQYF
J gene: TRBJ2-4
V gene: TRBV5-1
clone size: .
D gene: .

CDR3 DNA: TGTGCCAGCACTGGATACACCGAGCAGTACTTC
CDR3 protein: CASTGYTEQYF
J gene: TRBJ2-7
V gene: TRBV2
clone size: .
D gene: .

CDR3 DNA: TGTGCCAGTAGTATAGGCTGGGGCCCCACCTACGAGCAGTACTTC
CDR3 protein: CASSIGWGPTYEQYF
J gene: TRBJ2-7
V gene: TRBV19
clone size: .
D gene: .

CDR3 DNA: TGCGCCAGCAGCTTAAGAGGAGCGGGGTCTGGCGAGCAGTACTTC
CDR3 protein: CASSLRGAGSGEQYF
J gene: TRBJ2-7
V gene: TRBV5-1
clone size: .
D gene: TRBD2

CDR3 DNA: TGCGCCAGCAGCCAAGGGGACAATGAGCAGTTCTTC
CDR3 protein: CASSQGDNEQFF
J gene: TRBJ2-1
V gene: TRBV10-2
clone size: .
D gene: .